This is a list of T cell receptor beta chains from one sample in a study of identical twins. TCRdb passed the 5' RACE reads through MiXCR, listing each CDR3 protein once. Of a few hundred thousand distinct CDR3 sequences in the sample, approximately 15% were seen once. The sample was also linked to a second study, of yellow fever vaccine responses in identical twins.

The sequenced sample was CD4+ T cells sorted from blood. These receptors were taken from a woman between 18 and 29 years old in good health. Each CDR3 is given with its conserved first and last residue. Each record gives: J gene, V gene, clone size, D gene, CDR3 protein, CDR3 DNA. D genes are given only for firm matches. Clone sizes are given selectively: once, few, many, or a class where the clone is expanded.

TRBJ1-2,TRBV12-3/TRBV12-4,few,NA,CASTLDRTRNYGYTF,TGTGCCAGCACTCTCGACAGGACTCGGAACTATGGCTACACCTTC
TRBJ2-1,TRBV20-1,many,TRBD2,CSAAIGGSSYNEQFF,TGCAGTGCTGCGATAGGCGGGAGCTCCTACAATGAGCAGTTCTTC
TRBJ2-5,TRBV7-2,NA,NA,CASSLGVKGETQYF,TGTGCCAGCAGCTTAGGAGTGAAGGGAGAGACCCAGTACTTC
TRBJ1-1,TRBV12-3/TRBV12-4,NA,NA,CASGWKAAFF,TGTGCCAGCGGCTGGAAAGCAGCTTTCTTT
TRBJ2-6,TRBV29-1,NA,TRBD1,CSVEAGTGVRSGANVLTF,TGCAGCGTTGAAGCGGGGACAGGGGTTAGGTCTGGGGCCAACGTCCTGACTTTC
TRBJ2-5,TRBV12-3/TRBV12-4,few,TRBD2,CASSPRLAGYGETQYF,TGTGCCAGCAGTCCACGACTAGCGGGGTATGGAGAGACCCAGTACTTC
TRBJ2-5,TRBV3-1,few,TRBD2,CASSQIAGGRITKETQYF,TGTGCCAGCAGCCAAATAGCGGGGGGCCGTATAACAAAAGAGACCCAGTACTTC
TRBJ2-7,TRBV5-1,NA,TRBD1,CASSSNGQGAQRYEQYF,TGCGCCAGCAGCTCCAATGGACAGGGGGCGCAAAGGTACGAGCAGTACTTC
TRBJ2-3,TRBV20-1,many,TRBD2,CSAITSGKYTDTQYF,TGCAGTGCTATCACTAGCGGAAAATACACAGATACGCAGTATTTT
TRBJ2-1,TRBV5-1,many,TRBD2,CASQSGGHNEQFF,TGCGCCAGCCAATCGGGAGGCCACAATGAGCAGTTCTTC
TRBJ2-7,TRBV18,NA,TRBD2,CASSPPSGRVYEQYF,TGTGCCAGCTCACCGCCTAGCGGGAGGGTCTACGAGCAGTACTTC
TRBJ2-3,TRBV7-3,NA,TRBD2,CASSPTGAGVIAADTQYF,TGTGCCAGCAGTCCCACTGGGGCGGGGGTAATAGCAGCTGATACGCAGTATTTT
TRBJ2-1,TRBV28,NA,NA,CASSSPGWSRNEQFF,TGTGCCAGCAGTTCTCCGGGATGGTCGAGGAATGAGCAGTTCTTC
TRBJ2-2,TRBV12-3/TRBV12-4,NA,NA,CASNPSSTNTGELFF,TGTGCCAGCAACCCCTCTTCGACGAACACCGGGGAGCTGTTTTTT
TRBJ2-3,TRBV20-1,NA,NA,CSARVAGTTDTQYF,TGCAGTGCTAGAGTCGCCGGGACCACAGATACGCAGTATTTT
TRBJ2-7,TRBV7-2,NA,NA,CASSLRAARSYEQYF,TGTGCCAGCAGCTTAAGGGCGGCAAGGTCATACGAGCAGTACTTC
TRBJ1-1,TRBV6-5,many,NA,CASSYVGTGNTEAFF,TGTGCCAGCAGTTACGTAGGGACGGGGAACACTGAAGCTTTCTTT
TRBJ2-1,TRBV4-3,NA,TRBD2,CASSQGLLAGGNEQFF,TGCGCCAGCAGCCAAGGGTTGCTAGCGGGAGGGAATGAGCAGTTCTTC
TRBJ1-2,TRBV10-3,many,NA,CASKSGSYGYTF,TGTGCCAGCAAGTCAGGGTCCTATGGCTACACCTTC
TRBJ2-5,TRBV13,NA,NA,CASSPRPSGETQYF,TGTGCCAGCAGCCCCCGACCTTCGGGAGAGACCCAGTACTTC
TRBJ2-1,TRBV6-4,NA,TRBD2,CASSDSMAGGLNDEQFF,TGTGCCAGCAGTGACTCGATGGCGGGGGGCTTGAATGATGAGCAGTTCTTC
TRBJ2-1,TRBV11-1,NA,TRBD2,CASSLPLTSGGFSYNEQFF,TGTGCCAGCAGCTTACCCTTGACTAGCGGGGGGTTCTCGTACAATGAGCAGTTCTTC
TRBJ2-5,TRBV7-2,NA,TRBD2,CASSLISSGIGETQYF,TGTGCCAGCAGCTTAATCTCTAGCGGGATTGGAGAGACCCAGTACTTC
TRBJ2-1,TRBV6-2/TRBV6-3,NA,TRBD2,CASSYPTTSGRGYEQFF,TGTGCCAGCAGTTACCCGACCACTAGCGGGAGAGGCTATGAGCAGTTCTTC
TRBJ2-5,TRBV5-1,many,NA,CASSAAPPQETQYF,TGCGCCAGCAGCGCGGCACCGCCTCAAGAGACCCAGTACTTC
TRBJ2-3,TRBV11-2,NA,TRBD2,CASSLGTSGSITDTQYF,TGTGCCAGCAGCCTCGGGACTAGCGGGAGTATCACAGATACGCAGTATTTT